These 9 T cell receptor beta chains came from one sample sequenced in a study of blood T cell repertoires in COVID-19. This table comes from immunoSEQ multiplex PCR, and its TCRdb copy is limited to in-frame clones, with some not included. The top ten clones hold approximately 3% of a sample with 300,000 to 400,000 clones, around 89% of them seen once. The sequenced sample consisted of peripheral blood. The receptors originated from a woman in her 30s with COVID-19, enrolled during active disease.

The gene calls are TRBV24-1 and TRBJ1-4; the D gene is possibly TRBD1 (5 bases). Trimming removed 4 bases at V and 2 bases at J, with 13 bases between. Per germline, CDR1 KGHDR and CDR2 SFDVKD. The CDR3 covers 16 residues. CDR3 sequence: CATSDGGWGTNEKLFF. In nucleotides, the CDR3 is TGTGCCACCAGTGACGGGGGTTGGGGGACTAATGAAAAACTGTTTTTT.

A remark on this clone: The sample holds other DNA sequences that translate to the same CDR3. The rearrangement links TRBV6-5 to TRBJ1-2; D is unresolved. The CDR3 covers 13 residues. V lost 0 bases, J lost 4 bases, and 6 bases lay in between. CDR1 MNHEY and CDR2 SVGAGI come from the germline V gene. CDR3 sequence (DNA): TGTGCCAGCAGTTACTCTGGCAGCTATGGCTACACCTTC. It codes for CASSYSGSYGYTF.

The J gene is TRBJ2-1, the V gene TRBV5-1, with TRBD1 matching 8 bases. There are 16 residues in the CDR3. J lost 7 bases, V lost 6 bases, and 15 bases had no gene match. From germline, CDR1 is SGHRS and CDR2 YFSETQ. As DNA, the CDR3 is TGCGCCAGCAACCGCGCCCGGGACAGGCTTCCGAATGAGCAGTTCTTC. Translated: CASNRARDRLPNEQFF.

The gene calls are TRBV6-5 and TRBJ2-3; TRBD1 matches at 7 bases. The CDR3 totals 15 residues. Germline CDR1 and CDR2: MNHEY and SVGAGI. V lost 5 bases, J lost 2 bases, and 7 bases stayed unmatched. Written as DNA, the CDR3 is TGTGCCAGCAGTCTTGACAGGGATAACACAGATACGCAGTATTTT. Protein: CASSLDRDNTDTQYF.

V and J are TRBV2 and TRBJ2-5; a weak D match, TRBD2 (6 bases). The CDR3 loop spans 13 amino acids. Trimming pared 6 bases from V and 2 bases from J, leaving 10 bases between. Germline V gene data show CDR1 as SNHLY and CDR2 as FYNNEI. This CDR3 reads CASRWGLQETQYF. The CDR3 DNA reads as TGTGCCAGCAGGTGGGGACTGCAAGAGACCCAGTACTTC.

The chain carries TRBV2 and TRBJ2-5, with 7 nucleotides matching TRBD1. From germline, CDR1 is SNHLY and CDR2 FYNNEI. V shed 2 bases, J shed 1 base, and the junction held 4 bases outside the gene matches. The CDR3 length is 15 residues. This CDR3 reads CASSEIEGAQETQYF. The CDR3 nucleotides are TGTGCCAGCAGTGAAATCGAGGGGGCCCAAGAGACCCAGTACTTC.

The rearrangement links TRBV12-2 to TRBJ1-1; the listed D gene, TRBD1, was not tested against the DNA. TRBV12-2 counts as a pseudogene. This CDR3 region has 13 residues. Written as DNA, the CDR3 is TGTGCAAGTCGCTTAGTGGAGGGGGCATGGGCTTTCTTT. This sequence encodes CASRLVEGAWAFF.

The chain uses TRBV27 and TRBJ1-2; D unclear. The CDR3 runs 12 residues. The germline V and J ends were trimmed by 4 bases and 8 bases, with 11 bases remaining between them. In germline, CDR1 is MNHEY, CDR2 SMNVEV (reference sequence). The CDR3 DNA reads TGTGCCAGCAGTTCGGACCGACTAGGCTACACCTTC. It yields the protein CASSSDRLGYTF.

The chain has TRBV4-1 and TRBJ1-3, with D hard to call. Germline assignment: CDR1 MGHRA and CDR2 YSYEKL. The CDR3 has 15 amino acids. Trimming stripped 2 bases from V and 4 bases from J, with 12 bases between. The CDR3 coding sequence is TGCGCCAGCAGCCAAACGGGGTATACGGGAAACACCATATATTTT. Its protein is CASSQTGYTGNTIYF.